These T cell receptor beta chains were read from a single sample in a study of cytomegalovirus exposure and HLA in healthy donors. Libraries were prepared by immunoSEQ multiplex PCR; TCRdb keeps only in-frame clonotypes and omits some of them. The profile shows approximately 150,000 clones, 60% to 80% of them singletons. Sequencing was carried out using PBMCs. Receptors were obtained from a woman aged 35 to 49 in good health and CMV-seronegative. Both conserved end residues are trimmed from each CDR3. A D gene is named only where the DNA matches it firmly.

V,J,D,CDR3
TRBV19,TRBJ2-5,TRBD1,ASKDRGRETQY
TRBV7-6,TRBJ2-1,TRBD2,AVRLAWDNEQF
TRBV6-6,TRBJ2-7,.,ASSYELYEQY
TRBV9,TRBJ2-5,.,ASSVEKEWGEETQY
TRBV15,TRBJ2-1,TRBD2,ATSSSGQFGEQF
TRBV2,TRBJ2-3,.,ATTASPDTQY
TRBV5-1,TRBJ2-1,.,ASSLGGTITHLSSYNEQF
TRBV18,TRBJ1-1,.,ASSPLRNTEAF
TRBV5-6,TRBJ1-1,TRBD1,ASSPVGQAPEAF
TRBV19,TRBJ2-6,TRBD1,ASSIPHRGPLGGANVLT
TRBV4-1,TRBJ2-3,TRBD2,ASSQFSSGGASTDTQY
TRBV5-6,TRBJ2-5,TRBD2,ASTGDYTTETQY
TRBV11-2,TRBJ2-1,.,ASSLDLRGASYNEQF
TRBV7-9,TRBJ2-3,TRBD2,ASSAWTSGSTDTQY
TRBV30,TRBJ2-7,.,AWSVLESGEQY
TRBV7-2,TRBJ1-5,TRBD1,ASSPDRSNSNQPQH
TRBV7-9,TRBJ2-2,.,ASSPDTGELF
TRBV7-9,TRBJ2-3,.,ASSLGRVRLASTDTQY
TRBV7-3,TRBJ2-5,TRBD2,ASSLRGTSGKSKEETQY
TRBV27,TRBJ1-4,TRBD1,ASSLNGQGWEKLF
TRBV7-7,TRBJ2-7,.,ATKTEHYEQY
TRBV18,TRBJ2-2,.,ASSPTRNTGELF
TRBV6-5,TRBJ1-4,TRBD1,ASKPGTGRWEKLF
TRBV4-3,TRBJ2-7,.,ASSQEPRVGSEQY
TRBV27,TRBJ1-2,TRBD1,ASSLRAGGYGYT
TRBV19,TRBJ2-3,TRBD2,ATKERGDTDTQY